This T cell receptor beta chain was retrieved from a study of shared clonotypes between healthy human individuals (dated by TCRdb to about 2020). Looking at the study overall: Three men and a couple of women, aged 18 to 49 years, made up the cohort. To estimate repertoire size and how much clonotype sharing occurs between individuals, the study deeply sequenced the blood TCR repertoires of roughly 5 healthy adults. To increase sequencing depth and limit assay-specific biases, different laboratories used diverse techniques to prepare libraries and sequence TCR repertoires. Between about 0.8 and 9.5 billion PBMCs per donor were obtained by leukapheresis. Per donor, three plates each were used for CD4 naive and CD4 memory, two for CD8 naive, and one for CD8 memory. Results and caveats for the whole study, not just this receptor: Compared with non-shared clonotypes, clonotypes shared by all four sorted-subset donors had higher generation probabilities. About 5% of naive CD4, more than 3% of naive CD8, approximately 2.2% of memory CD4, and about 0.4% of memory CD8 clonotypes were shared across several donors. Pairwise subsampling indicated that sequencing depth was expected to affect the degree of clonotype sharing among donors. Sampling was restricted to blood, and TCR repertoires in tissues likely differ from the TCR repertoires found in blood. Even with the large sequencing depth, rarefaction of the sorted-subset datasets indicated that sequencing was incomplete. Naive subsets generally had larger estimated clonotype richness than memory subsets did. Because the study included a small number of donors, the genetic and exposure-history diversity represented was limited.

Cut back by 5 bases and 3 bases, the V and J ends lie 17 bases apart. The CDR3 starts with the cysteine, ends with the phenylalanine, and has 15 residues. Only CDR3 DNA remains: 45 bases, in frame from the first base. The germline V gene (reference sequence) yields SEHNR for CDR1 and FQNEAQ for CDR2. Using the deep immunoSEQ assay, multiplex PCR amplified TCR CDR3 regions from genomic DNA. Genomic DNA extracted from each cell subset was distributed evenly over all wells of several immunoSEQ 96-well plates, and each plate served as one replicate. For sorted subsets, each replicate PCR was loaded with 200 to 250 ng genomic DNA, equivalent to 25,000 to 30,000 T cell genomes. Purified libraries were quantified with a Qubit 3.0 fluorometer, sized on a Bioanalyzer 2100, and re-quantified with the KAPA Library Quantification kit. Every immunoSEQ 96-well plate was sequenced on a separate single-read 150-cycle Illumina NextSeq 550 flow cell. The study's own analysis went as follows. Because the immunoSEQ output held only junctional sequences and lacked quality scores, the filtering could not match the filtering applied to full-length reads. To assign V/J genes and CDR3, sequences were annotated against IMGT germline references using PyIR, a Python wrapper for IgBLAST v1.9. Reads with weak V/J assignments (E-value above 1e-6), missing CDR3, stop codons, out-of-frame junctions, or ambiguous translated residues were removed. A V3J clonotype was defined by an identical inferred V gene, J gene, and CDR3 amino acid sequence. The percentage overlap between two repertoires was calculated by dividing the number of shared unique clonotypes by the size of the smaller repertoire. Repertoire richness was assessed with RTK rarefaction, the Chao1 estimator, and Recon v2.1 estimates of unobserved clonotypes. Generation probabilities for all TCRbeta clonotypes obtained by the gDNA method from a handful of donors were computed using OLGA. As stored in TCRdb, this immuneACCESS dataset retains in-frame rearrangements with V and J assigned. A fraction of the clones does not appear; measured against another copy, unresolved V genes explain less than half of the discrepancy, and the remainder lacks a known reason. The DNA gave D and trimming, while V, J and clone size come from that table. Here the sample has around 2,000,000 clones; about 95% occur a single time. The ten largest clones take up around 1% of the sample.

Regarding this clone: The antigen it recognizes is unknown. One base away there is no much larger clone; base qualities are not given.

CD8 naive samples were obtained by positive selection for CCR7 among CD45RO-negative cells, yielding a CD45RA+CCR7+ population from which TemRA cells were excluded. Healthy HIV-negative adults with no recently reported acute infections or vaccinations were included as donors. All donors were Caucasian adults living in Nashville, Tennessee, USA. After blood collection by leukapheresis, PBMCs were isolated using Ficoll-Histopaque density gradient centrifugation and then cryopreserved in the vapor phase of liquid nitrogen. Analytical flow cytometry was used to check the purity and quantity of each magnetically sorted T cell population. From each sorted fraction, genomic DNA was isolated and quantified by UV absorbance on a Nanodrop 2000c.

Sequenced material: naive CD8+ T cells sorted from blood. Per the publication, the cell subset or site label means: CD45RA+CCR7+. The rearranged segments are TRBV7-9 and TRBJ2-7; the D region is possibly TRBD1 or TRBD2, each matching across 6 bases. This TCR was recovered from a man aged 18-30 years in good health. CDR3 loop: CASSPEGGRLYEQYF. The DNA sequence follows: TGTGCCAGCAGCCCCGAGGGGGGCCGTCTCTACGAGCAGTACTTC. Extended through the reference TRBV7-9 and TRBJ2-7 proteins, this CDR3 yields the full variable domain: DTGVSQNPRHKITKRGQNVTFRCDPISEHNRLYWYRQTLGQGPEFLTYFQNEAQLEKSRLLSDRFSAERPKGSFSTLEIQRTEQGDSAMYLCASSPEGGRLYEQYFGPGTRLTVT.